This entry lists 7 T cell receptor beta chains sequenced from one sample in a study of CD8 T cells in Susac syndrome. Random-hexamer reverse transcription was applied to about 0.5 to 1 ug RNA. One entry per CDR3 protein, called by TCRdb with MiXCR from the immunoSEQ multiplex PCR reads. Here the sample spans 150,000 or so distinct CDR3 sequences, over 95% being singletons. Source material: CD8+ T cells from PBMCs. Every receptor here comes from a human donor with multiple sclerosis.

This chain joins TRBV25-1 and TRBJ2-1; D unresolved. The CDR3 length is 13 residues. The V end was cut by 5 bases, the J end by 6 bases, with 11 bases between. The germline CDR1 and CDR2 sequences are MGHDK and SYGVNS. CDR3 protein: CASSLEVGNEQFF. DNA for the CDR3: TGTGCCAGCAGTCTTGAGGTCGGCAATGAGCAGTTCTTC.

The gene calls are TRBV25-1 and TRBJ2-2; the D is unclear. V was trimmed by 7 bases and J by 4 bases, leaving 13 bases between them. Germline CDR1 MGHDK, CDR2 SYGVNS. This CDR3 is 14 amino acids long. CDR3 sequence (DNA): TGTGCCAGCATCGGTGACATTTTCACCGGGGAGCTGTTTTTT. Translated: CASIGDIFTGELFF.

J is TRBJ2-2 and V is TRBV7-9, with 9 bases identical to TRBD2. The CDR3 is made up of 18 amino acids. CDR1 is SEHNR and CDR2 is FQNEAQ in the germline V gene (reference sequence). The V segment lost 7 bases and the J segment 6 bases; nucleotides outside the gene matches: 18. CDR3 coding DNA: TGTGCCAGCACCCCTCCGGCTAGCGGGATTCCTATCGCCGGGGAGCTGTTTTTT. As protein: CASTPPASGIPIAGELFF. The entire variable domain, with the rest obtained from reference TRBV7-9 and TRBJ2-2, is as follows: DTGVSQNPRHKITKRGQNVTFRCDPISEHNRLYWYRQTLGQGPEFLTYFQNEAQLEKSRLLSDRFSAERPKGSFSTLEIQRTEQGDSAMYLCASTPPASGIPIAGELFFGEGSRLTVL.

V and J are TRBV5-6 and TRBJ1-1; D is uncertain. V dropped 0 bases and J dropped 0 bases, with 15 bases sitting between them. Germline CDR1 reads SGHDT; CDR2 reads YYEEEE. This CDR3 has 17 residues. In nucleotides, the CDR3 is TGTGCCAGCAGCTTGGGGGTACAAACTCCCATGAACACTGAAGCTTTCTTT. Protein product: CASSLGVQTPMNTEAFF.

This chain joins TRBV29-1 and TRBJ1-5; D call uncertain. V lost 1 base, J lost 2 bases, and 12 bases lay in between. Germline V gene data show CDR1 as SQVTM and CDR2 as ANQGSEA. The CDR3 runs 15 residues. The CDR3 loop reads CSVEVTGDRNQPQHF. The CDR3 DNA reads TGCAGCGTTGAAGTAACTGGGGATCGCAATCAGCCCCAGCATTTT.

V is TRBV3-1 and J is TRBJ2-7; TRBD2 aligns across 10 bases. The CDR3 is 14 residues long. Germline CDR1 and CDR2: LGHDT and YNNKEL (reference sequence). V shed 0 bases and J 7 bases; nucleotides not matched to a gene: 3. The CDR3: CASSQEVAGGEQYF. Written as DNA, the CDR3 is TGTGCCAGCAGCCAAGAGGTAGCGGGGGGTGAGCAGTACTTC.

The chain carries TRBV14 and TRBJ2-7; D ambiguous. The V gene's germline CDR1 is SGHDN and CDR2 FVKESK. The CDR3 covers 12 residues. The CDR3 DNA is TGTCGACCGCAGCCAGCCTCCTACGAGCAGTACGTC. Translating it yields CRPQPASYEQYV.